This T cell receptor (beta chain) was obtained from a study of T cells in Graves' hyperthyroidism and ophthalmopathy. Study-level background: Peripheral blood draws took place at initial diagnosis, ahead of any treatment. Points from the study as a whole: From stable hyperthyroidism, ophthalmopathy was set apart by a 13 V-J model. Expanded thyroid clonotypes (above 0.001) were mostly also found in blood.

These patients, aged 18 to 65, had recently diagnosed hyperthyroidism lasting under 2 months. Amplified regions were TCR beta CDR3 sequences from RNA transcripts. The TCR CDR3 was amplified in a first-round RT-PCR using the HTBI primer set. TCRdb redid the calling of the multiplex PCR reads with MiXCR, one entry per CDR3 protein. The table has 250,000 to 300,000 distinct CDR3 sequences, less than 15% seen once. This clonotype was picked up many times. What it binds is unknown. V gave up 8 bases and J gave up 3 bases; unmatched junction bases: 10. CDR1 and CDR2 from the germline V gene are MDHEN and SYDVKM. The CDR3 covers 14 residues.

The receptor comes from a woman between 25 and 40 years old with Graves' hyperthyroidism that later progressed to Graves' ophthalmopathy. The V call is TRBV28, the J call TRBJ2-7, with 7 bases fitting TRBD1. Sample: blood. The CDR3 sequence: CASLQTGTDYEQYF. The DNA of the CDR3 is TGTGCCAGCCTCCAGACCGGGACAGACTACGAGCAGTACTTC.